This T cell receptor beta chain was identified during a study of blood T cell repertoires in COVID-19. The study recruited people aged about 18 to 89 years across more than 20 US areas. The trim removed 3 bases at V and 2 bases at J, leaving 10 bases unmatched. The germline CDR1 and CDR2 sequences are KGHDR and SFDVKD. This CDR3 region has 17 residues. Profiling relied on immunoSEQ multiplex PCR, and the TCRdb table lists in-frame clones only, not all of them. This sample has a few hundred thousand clones, with approximately 89% found just once. This sequence originates from a woman aged 30 to 39 who had recovered from COVID-19. The rearrangement uses TRBV24-1 and TRBJ2-3, with TRBD1 identical over 7 bases. The sequenced material came from PBMCs or T cells enriched from blood (not recorded which). CDR3 loop: CATSDRGDRKATDTQYF. The CDR3 coding sequence is TGTGCCACCAGTGATCGAGGGGACAGAAAAGCCACAGATACGCAGTATTTT.